This T cell receptor (beta chain) was identified in a study of shared clonotypes between healthy human individuals. Whole-study results and caveats: Roughly 5% of naive CD4 clonotypes were common to a few donors. Among non-shared clonotypes, generation probabilities were lower than among those shared by all four donors.

The assay was immunoSEQ multiplex PCR, and TCRdb's table has in-frame clones only and misses some. Found here are about 680,000 clones, approximately 79% of them singletons; the top ten hold roughly 1.7%. To note about this clone: Its antigen remains unknown.

This receptor was identified in a woman between 25 and 40 years old in good health. The sample comprised memory CD4+ T cells sorted from blood. The sample's subset: CD45RA-negative fraction.

CDR3 DNA sequence: TGTGCCAGCAGCTTGTACACAGGGGACTATGGCTACACCTTC. Amino acids: CASSLYTGDYGYTF. The gene calls are TRBV5-5 and TRBJ1-2, with 7 bases that match TRBD1. CDR3 length: 14 amino acids. V dropped 1 base and J dropped 3; count of bases not matched to a gene: 3. From germline, CDR1 is SGHKS and CDR2 YYEKEE (reference sequence).